This entry features one T cell receptor beta chain sequence. As processed by the authors: Amplified reference gene primers provided the basis for estimating nucleated cell counts. Profiling relied on immunoSEQ multiplex PCR, and the TCRdb table lists in-frame clones only, not all of them. V, J and clone size reflect that table, while D and trimming were determined from the DNA. The repertoire holds 200,000 to 250,000 clones, with roughly four fifths as singletons. Germline loops: CDR1 SGDLS, CDR2 YYNGEE. Trimming cost V 4 bases and J 7 bases; bases outside gene matches: 6. The CDR3 is made up of 14 amino acids. This sample is drawn from a study of blood T cell repertoires in COVID-19. Whole-study context: The United States, Italy and Spain supplied acute and convalescent COVID-19 samples. PBMCs, B-cell-depleted T cells, or T cells provided the cDNA or gDNA that made up the material.

This chain joins TRBV9 and TRBJ2-2; 8 bases map to TRBD1. The sequence was obtained from a young man who had recovered from COVID-19. Sample: peripheral blood. The CDR3 DNA reads TGTGCCAGCAGCCCCGGACAGGGCAGCGGGGAGCTGTTTTTT. It yields the protein CASSPGQGSGELFF.